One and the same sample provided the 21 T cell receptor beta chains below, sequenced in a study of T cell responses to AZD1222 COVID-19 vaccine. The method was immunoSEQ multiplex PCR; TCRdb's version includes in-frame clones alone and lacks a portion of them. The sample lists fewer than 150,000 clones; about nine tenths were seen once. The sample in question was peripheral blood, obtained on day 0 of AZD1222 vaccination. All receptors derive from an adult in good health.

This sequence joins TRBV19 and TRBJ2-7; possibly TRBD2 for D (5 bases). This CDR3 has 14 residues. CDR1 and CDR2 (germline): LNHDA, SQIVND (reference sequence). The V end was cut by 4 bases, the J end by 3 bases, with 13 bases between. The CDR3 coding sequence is TGTGCCAGTAGTAATTGGGAAGCGGACTACGAGCAGTACTTC. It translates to CASSNWEADYEQYF.

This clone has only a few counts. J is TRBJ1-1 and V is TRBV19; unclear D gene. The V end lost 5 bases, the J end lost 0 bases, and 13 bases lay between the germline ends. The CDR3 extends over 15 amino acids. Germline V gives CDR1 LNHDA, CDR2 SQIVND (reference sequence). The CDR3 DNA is TGTGCCAGTAGTCCCCGCCCCACAGTGAACACTGAAGCTTTCTTT. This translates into CASSPRPTVNTEAFF.

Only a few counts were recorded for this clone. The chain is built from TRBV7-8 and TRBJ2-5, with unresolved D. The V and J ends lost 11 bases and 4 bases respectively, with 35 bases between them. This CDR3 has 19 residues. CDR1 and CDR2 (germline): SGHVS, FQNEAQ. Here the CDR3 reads CAAPGPPPVESQLGETQYF. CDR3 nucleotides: TGTGCCGCCCCCGGGCCCCCCCCTGTAGAGTCCCAGCTAGGAGAGACCCAGTACTTC.

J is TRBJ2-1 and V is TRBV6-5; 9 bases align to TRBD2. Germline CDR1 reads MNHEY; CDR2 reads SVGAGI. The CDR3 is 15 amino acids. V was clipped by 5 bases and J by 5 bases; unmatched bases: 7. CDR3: CASSPSGGPNNEQFF. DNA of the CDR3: TGTGCCAGCAGTCCGAGCGGGGGGCCGAACAATGAGCAGTTCTTC.

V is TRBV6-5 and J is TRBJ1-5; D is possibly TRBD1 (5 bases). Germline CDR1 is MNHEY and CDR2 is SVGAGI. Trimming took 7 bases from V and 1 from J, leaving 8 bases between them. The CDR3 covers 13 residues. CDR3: CASKRGSNQPQHF. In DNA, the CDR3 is TGTGCCAGCAAGAGGGGCAGCAATCAGCCCCAGCATTTT.

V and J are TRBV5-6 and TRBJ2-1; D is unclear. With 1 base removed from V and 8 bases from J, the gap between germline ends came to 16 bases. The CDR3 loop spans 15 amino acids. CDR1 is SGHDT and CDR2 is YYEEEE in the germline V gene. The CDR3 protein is CASSLTSQTTYEQFF. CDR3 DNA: TGTGCCAGCAGCTTGACCTCACAAACCACGTATGAGCAGTTCTTC.

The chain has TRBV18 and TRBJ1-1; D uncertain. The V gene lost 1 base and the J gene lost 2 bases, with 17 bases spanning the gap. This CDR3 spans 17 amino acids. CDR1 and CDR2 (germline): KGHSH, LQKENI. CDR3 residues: CASSPLPPGPSNTEAFF. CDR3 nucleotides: TGTGCCAGCTCACCACTCCCACCAGGTCCTTCTAACACTGAAGCTTTCTTT.

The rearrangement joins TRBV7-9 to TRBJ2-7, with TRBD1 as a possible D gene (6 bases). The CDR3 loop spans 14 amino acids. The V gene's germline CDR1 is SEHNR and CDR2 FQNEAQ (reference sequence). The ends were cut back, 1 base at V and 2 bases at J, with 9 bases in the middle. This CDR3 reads CASSLGQEPYEQYF. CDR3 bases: TGTGCCAGCAGCTTAGGACAGGAACCCTACGAGCAGTACTTC.

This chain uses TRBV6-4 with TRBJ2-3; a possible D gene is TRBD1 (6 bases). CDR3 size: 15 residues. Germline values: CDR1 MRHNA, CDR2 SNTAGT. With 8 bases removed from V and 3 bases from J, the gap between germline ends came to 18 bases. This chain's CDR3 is CASSKAAGTTDTQYF. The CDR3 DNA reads TGTGCCAGCTCAAAGGCGGCAGGGACAACAGATACGCAGTATTTT.

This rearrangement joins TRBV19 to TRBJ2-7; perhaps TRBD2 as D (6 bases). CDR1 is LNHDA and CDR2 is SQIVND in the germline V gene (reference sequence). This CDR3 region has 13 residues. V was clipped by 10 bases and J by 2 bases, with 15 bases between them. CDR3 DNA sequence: TGTGCCACCAGCCGGGACTGGGCCTACGAGCAGTACTTC. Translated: CATSRDWAYEQYF. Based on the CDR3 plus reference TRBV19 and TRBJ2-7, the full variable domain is DGGITQSPKYLFRKEGQNVTLSCEQNLNHDAMYWYRQDPGQGLRLIYYSQIVNDFQKGDIAEGYSVSREKKESFPLTVTSAQKNPTAFYLCATSRDWAYEQYFGPGTRLTVT.

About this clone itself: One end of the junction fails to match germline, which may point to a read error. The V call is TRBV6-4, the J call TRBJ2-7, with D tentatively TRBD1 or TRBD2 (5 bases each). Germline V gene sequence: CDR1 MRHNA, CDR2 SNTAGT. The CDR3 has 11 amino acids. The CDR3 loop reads CASSEPGPRDF. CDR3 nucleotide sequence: TGTGCCAGCAGTGAACCGGGACCCAGAGACTTC.

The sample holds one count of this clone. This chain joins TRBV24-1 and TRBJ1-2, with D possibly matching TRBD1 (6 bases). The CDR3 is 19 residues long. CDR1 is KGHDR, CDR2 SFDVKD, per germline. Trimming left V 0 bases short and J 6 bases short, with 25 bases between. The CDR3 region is CATSDLLLVRGMGGDGYTF. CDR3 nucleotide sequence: TGTGCCACCAGTGATTTGCTCTTGGTTCGGGGCATGGGGGGCGATGGCTACACCTTC.

The CDR3 DNA follows: TGTGCCAGCAGTGACAGGGTACGAGGCCTTGGTGAAAAACTGTTTTTT. As protein: CASSDRVRGLGEKLFF. The chain recombines TRBV28 with TRBJ1-4; TRBD1 matches 7 bases. J gave up 7 bases and V 5 bases, and 13 bases lay outside the gene matches. Germline lookup yields CDR1 MDHEN and CDR2 SYDVKM. This CDR3 comprises 16 residues.

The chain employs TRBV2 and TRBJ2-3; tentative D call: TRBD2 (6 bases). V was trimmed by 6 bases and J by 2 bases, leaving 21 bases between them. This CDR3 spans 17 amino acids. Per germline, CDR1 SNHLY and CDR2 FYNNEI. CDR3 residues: CASRDSWDSRSTDTQYF. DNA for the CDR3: TGTGCCAGCAGAGACTCGTGGGACTCCCGATCCACAGATACGCAGTATTTT.

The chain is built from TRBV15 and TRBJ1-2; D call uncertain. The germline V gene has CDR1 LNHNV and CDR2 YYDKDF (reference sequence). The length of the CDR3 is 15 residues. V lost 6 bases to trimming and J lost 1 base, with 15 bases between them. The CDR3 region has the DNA TGTGCCACCAGTCCCACCTCCGGCTTTAACTATGGCTACACCTTC. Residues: CATSPTSGFNYGYTF.

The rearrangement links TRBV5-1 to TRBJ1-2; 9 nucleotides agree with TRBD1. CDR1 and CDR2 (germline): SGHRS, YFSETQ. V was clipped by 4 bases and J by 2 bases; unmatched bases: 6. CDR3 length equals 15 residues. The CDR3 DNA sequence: TGCGCCAGCAGCGGGACAGGGTTGCAGAACTATGGCTACACCTTC. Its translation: CASSGTGLQNYGYTF.

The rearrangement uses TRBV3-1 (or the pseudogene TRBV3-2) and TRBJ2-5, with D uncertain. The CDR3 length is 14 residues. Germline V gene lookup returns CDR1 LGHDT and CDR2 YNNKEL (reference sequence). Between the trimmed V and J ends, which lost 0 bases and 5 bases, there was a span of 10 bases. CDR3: CASSQDLGVETQYF. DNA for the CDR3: TGTGCCAGCAGCCAAGATCTTGGGGTCGAGACCCAGTACTTC.

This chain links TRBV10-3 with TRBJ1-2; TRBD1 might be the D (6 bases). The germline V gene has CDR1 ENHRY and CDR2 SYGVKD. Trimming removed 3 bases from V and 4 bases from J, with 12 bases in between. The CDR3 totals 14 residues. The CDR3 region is CAISEQARGYGYTF. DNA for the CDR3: TGTGCCATCAGTGAACAGGCCAGGGGCTATGGCTACACCTTC.

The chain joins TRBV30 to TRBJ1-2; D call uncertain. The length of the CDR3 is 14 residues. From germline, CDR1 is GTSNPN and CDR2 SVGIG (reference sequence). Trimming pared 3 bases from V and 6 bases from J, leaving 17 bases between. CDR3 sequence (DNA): TGTGCCTGGAGCCAGAGGTCGGACGACCATGGCTACACCTTC. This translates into CAWSQRSDDHGYTF. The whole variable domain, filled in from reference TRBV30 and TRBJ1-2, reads SQTIHQWPATLVQPVGSPLSLECTVEGTSNPNLYWYRQAAGRGLQLLFYSVGIGQISSEVPQNLSASRPQDRQFILSSKKLLLSDSGFYLCAWSQRSDDHGYTFGSGTRLTVV.

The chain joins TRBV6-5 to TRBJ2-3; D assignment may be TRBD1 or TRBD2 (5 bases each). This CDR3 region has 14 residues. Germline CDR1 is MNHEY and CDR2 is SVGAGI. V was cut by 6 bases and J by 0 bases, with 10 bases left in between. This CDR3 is CASREGISTDTQYF. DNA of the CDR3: TGTGCCAGCAGAGAGGGGATCAGCACAGATACGCAGTATTTT.

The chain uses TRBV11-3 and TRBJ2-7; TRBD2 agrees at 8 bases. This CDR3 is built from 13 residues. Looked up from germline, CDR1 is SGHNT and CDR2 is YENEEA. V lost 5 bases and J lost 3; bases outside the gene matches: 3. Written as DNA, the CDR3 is TGTGCCAGCAGCCCGGGGACTAGCTACGAGCAGTACTTC. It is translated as CASSPGTSYEQYF.